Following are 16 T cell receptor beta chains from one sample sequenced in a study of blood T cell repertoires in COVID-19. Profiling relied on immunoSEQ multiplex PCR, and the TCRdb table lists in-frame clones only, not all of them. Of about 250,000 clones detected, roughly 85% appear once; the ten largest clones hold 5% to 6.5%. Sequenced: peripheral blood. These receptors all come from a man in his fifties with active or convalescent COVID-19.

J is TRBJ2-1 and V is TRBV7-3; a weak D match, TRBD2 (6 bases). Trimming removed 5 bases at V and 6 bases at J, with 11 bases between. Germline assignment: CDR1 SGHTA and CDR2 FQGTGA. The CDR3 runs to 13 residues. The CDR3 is CASSRTGANEQFF. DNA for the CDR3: TGTGCCAGCAGCCGAACGGGAGCCAATGAGCAGTTCTTC.

For the CDR3, the DNA is TGTGCCAGCTCACAGCAGGGTGGCACTGAAGCTTTCTTT. Translating it yields CASSQQGGTEAFF. V usage is TRBV18 and J usage is TRBJ1-1, with a possible D match to TRBD1 (5 bases). Trimming removed 4 bases at V and 4 bases at J, with 10 bases between. CDR1 and CDR2 from the germline V gene are KGHSH and LQKENI. The CDR3 has 13 residues.

The CDR3 loop reads CASSSGISPLHF. DNA of the CDR3: TGTGCCAGCAGTTCCGGGATTTCACCCCTCCACTTT. The chain carries TRBV28 and TRBJ1-6; D gene uncertain. The germline V gene has CDR1 MDHEN and CDR2 SYDVKM. The CDR3 has 12 residues. V was trimmed by 4 bases and J by 9 bases, leaving 7 bases between them.

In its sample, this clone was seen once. The CDR3, as DNA: TGTGCCAGCAGTTTAAGGGGCGGGGTAAGCTCCTACGAGCAGTACTTC. It specifies CASSLRGGVSSYEQYF. V is TRBV27 and J is TRBJ2-7, with TRBD2 as a possible D gene (6 bases). V was pared by 2 bases and J by 0 bases, with 14 bases between. The CDR3 is 16 amino acids. Germline V gene lookup returns CDR1 MNHEY and CDR2 SMNVEV (reference sequence).

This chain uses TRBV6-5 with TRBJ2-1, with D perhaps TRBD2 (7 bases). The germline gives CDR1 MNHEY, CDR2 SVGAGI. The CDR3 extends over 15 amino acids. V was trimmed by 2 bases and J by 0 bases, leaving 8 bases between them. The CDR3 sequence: CASSYRGASYNEQFF. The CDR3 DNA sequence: TGTGCCAGCAGTTACCGGGGGGCCTCCTACAATGAGCAGTTCTTC.

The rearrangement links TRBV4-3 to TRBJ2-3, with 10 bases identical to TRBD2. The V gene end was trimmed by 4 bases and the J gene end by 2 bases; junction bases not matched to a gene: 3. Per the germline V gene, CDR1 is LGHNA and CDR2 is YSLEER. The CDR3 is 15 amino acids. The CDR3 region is CASSPGLADTDTQYF. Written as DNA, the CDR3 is TGCGCCAGCAGCCCCGGACTAGCGGACACAGATACGCAGTATTTT.

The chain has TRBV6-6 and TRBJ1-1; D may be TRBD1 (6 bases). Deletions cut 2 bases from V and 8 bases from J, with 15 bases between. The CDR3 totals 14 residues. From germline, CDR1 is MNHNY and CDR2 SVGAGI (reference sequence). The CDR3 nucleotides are TGTGCCAGCAGTTACACCGGACAGAGTTTCGAAGCTTTCTTT. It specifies CASSYTGQSFEAFF.

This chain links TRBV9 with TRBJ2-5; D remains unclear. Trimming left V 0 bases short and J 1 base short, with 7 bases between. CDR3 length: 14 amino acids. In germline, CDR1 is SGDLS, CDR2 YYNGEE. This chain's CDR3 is CASSVGTIQETQYF. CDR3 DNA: TGTGCCAGCAGCGTAGGAACAATCCAAGAGACCCAGTACTTC. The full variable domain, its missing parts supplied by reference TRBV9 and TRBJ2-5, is DSGVTQTPKHLITATGQRVTLRCSPRSGDLSVYWYQQSLDQGLQFLIQYYNGEERAKGNILERFSAQQFPDLHSELNLSSLELGDSALYFCASSVGTIQETQYFGPGTRLLVL.

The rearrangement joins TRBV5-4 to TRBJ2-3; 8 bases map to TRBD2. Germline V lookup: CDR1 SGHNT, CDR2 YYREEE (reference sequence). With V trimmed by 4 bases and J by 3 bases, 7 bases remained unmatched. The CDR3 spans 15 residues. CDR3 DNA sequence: TGTGCCAGCAGCCGCGGACTAGCAGGGACAGATACGCAGTATTTT. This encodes CASSRGLAGTDTQYF.

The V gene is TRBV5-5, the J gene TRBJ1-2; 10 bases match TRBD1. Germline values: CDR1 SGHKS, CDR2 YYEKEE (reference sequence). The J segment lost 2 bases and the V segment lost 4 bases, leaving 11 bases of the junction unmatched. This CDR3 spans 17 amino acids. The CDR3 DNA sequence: TGTGCCAGCAGCGAGGGACAGGGGCACCGCGTAAACTATGGCTACACCTTC. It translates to CASSEGQGHRVNYGYTF.

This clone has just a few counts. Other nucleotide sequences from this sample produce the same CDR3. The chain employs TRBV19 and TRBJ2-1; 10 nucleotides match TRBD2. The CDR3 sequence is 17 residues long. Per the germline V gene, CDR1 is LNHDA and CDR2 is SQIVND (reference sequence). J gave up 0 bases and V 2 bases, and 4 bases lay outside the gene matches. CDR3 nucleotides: TGTGCCAGTAGTATACCTAGCGGGAGCAGCTCCTACAATGAGCAGTTCTTC. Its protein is CASSIPSGSSSYNEQFF.

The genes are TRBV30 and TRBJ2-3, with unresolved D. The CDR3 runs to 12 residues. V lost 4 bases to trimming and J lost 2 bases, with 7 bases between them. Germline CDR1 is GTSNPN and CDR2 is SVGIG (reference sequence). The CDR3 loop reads CAWTPSTDTQYF. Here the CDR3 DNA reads TGTGCCTGGACCCCCTCCACAGATACGCAGTATTTT. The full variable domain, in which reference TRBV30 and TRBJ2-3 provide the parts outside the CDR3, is SQTIHQWPATLVQPVGSPLSLECTVEGTSNPNLYWYRQAAGRGLQLLFYSVGIGQISSEVPQNLSASRPQDRQFILSSKKLLLSDSGFYLCAWTPSTDTQYFGPGTRLTVL.

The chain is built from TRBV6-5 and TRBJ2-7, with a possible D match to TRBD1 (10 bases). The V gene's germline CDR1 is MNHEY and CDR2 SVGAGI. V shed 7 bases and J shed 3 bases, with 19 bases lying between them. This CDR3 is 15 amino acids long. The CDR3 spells CASTLAGQGFYEQYF. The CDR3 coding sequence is TGTGCCAGCACCCTAGCGGGACAGGGGTTCTACGAGCAGTACTTC.

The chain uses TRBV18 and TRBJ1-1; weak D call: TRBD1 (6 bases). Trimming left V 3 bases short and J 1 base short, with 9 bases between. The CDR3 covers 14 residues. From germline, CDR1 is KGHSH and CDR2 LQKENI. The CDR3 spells CASSPSRGNTEAFF. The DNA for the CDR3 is TGTGCCAGCTCACCTAGCAGGGGGAACACTGAAGCTTTCTTT. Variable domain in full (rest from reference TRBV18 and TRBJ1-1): NAGVMQNPRHLVRRRGQEARLRCSPMKGHSHVYWYRQLPEEGLKFMVYLQKENIIDESGMPKERFSAEFPKEGPSILRIQQVVRGDSAAYFCASSPSRGNTEAFFGQGTRLTVV.

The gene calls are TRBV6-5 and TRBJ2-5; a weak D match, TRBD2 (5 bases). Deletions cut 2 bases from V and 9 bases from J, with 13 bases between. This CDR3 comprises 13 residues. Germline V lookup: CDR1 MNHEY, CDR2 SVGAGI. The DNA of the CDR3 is TGTGCCAGCAGTTACCGCTCAACTAGGGCCCAGTACTTC. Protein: CASSYRSTRAQYF.

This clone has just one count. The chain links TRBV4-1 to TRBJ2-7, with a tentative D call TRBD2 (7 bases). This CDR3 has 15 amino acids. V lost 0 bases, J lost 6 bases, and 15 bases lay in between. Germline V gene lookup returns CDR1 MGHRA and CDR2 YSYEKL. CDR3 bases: TGCGCCAGCAGCCAAGAGGGAGGGGGTCTAGGCGAGCAGTACTTC. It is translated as CASSQEGGGLGEQYF.